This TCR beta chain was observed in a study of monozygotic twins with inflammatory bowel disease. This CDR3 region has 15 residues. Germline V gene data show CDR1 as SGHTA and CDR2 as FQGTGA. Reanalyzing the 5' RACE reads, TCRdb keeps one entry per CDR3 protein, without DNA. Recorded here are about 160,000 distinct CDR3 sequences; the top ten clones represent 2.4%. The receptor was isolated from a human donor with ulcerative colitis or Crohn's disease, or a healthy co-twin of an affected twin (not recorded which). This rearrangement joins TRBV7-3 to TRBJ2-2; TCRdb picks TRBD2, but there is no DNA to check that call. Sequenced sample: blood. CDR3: CASSLTGRDTGELFF.